This record looks at one T cell receptor beta chain sequence and its context. This clone has a handful of counts. Its antigen is unknown. The record has no base qualities; no much larger clone is one base away. The entry originates in a study of blood T cell repertoires in COVID-19 (dated by TCRdb to 2018 to 2020). Regarding the research as a whole: The collaborator samples originated in the United States, Italy and Spain and spanned the acute and convalescent phases of COVID-19. The prospective study material was composed of cDNA or gDNA derived from T cells, B-cell-depleted T cells, or PBMCs. The dataset comprised deeply sampled blood TCRbeta repertoires from subjects exposed to, actively infected with, or recovered from COVID-19. The repertoires were released in a freely available public database intended as a resource for research on the immune response to SARS-CoV-2. Samples came from the ongoing ImmuneRACE study (first 160 participants) plus 1,254 subjects from 6 global collaborators. A de-identified subject ID, COVID-19 status, age in years and sex were almost always included in the sample metadata. Where available, HLA class I and class II types were taken from metadata supplied by the sample provider and were not determined by assay-based typing.

Based on the germline V gene, the CDR1 and CDR2 sequences are SQVTM and ANQGSEA. The CDR3 starts with the cysteine, ends with the phenylalanine, and has 12 residues. Of the read, only the CDR3 DNA is kept; its 36 bases are in frame from base 1. Germline trimming: 0 bases from V, 8 bases from J; junction bases outside gene matches: 1. Overall study outcomes, separate from this receptor: How much clinical and demographic metadata was included differed by source and by participant, and the metadata was provided uncurated.

Collaborating institutions collected whole blood in K2EDTA tubes following their own protocols. For TCRbeta analysis, collaborators shipped samples as frozen whole blood, isolated PBMCs, or DNA extracted from either of those sample types. TCRbeta CDR3 regions were amplified from genomic DNA using the immunoSEQ Assay, a bias-controlled multiplex PCR. The paper's data handling went like this. The number of nucleated cells in each sample was estimated by amplification of reference gene primers within the assay. Sequence reads were collapsed and filtered to measure the absolute abundance of every unique TCRbeta CDR3 rearrangement. For each sample, productive Simpson clonality was calculated as the square root of Simpson's diversity index over productive rearrangements. Here the immuneACCESS table is served through TCRdb, limited to in-frame sequences with V and J called. Missing clones are a known gap in these copies; in checked studies unresolved V genes cover under half, and the rest lacks a known reason. The D gene and trimming were derived from the DNA, and the V and J assignments and clone size from that table. The sample table lists about 140,000 clones, 77% of them with a count of one. The top ten hold approximately 9% of the sample.

What was sequenced was peripheral blood. The chain is encoded by TRBV29-1 joined to TRBJ2-7, with TRBD1 matching 10 junction bases. This clonotype was sampled from a woman aged 50 to 60 with active or convalescent COVID-19. In nucleotide form, the sequence is TGCAGCGTTGAAGAGGGACAGGGGAAGCAGTACTTC. Translated, it gives CSVEEGQGKQYF.